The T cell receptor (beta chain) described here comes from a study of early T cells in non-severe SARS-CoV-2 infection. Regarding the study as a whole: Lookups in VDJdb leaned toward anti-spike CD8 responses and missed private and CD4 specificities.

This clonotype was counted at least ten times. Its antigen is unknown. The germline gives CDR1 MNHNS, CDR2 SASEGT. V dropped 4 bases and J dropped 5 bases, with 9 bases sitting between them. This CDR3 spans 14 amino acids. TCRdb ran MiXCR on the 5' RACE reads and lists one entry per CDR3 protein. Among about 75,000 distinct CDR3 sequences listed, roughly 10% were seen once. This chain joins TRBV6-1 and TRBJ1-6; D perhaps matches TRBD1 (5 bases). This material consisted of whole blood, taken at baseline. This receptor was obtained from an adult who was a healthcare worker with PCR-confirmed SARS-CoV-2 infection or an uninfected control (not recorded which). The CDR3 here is CASSARGDNSPLHF. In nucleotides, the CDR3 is TGTGCCAGCAGTGCCCGGGGGGATAATTCACCCCTCCACTTT.